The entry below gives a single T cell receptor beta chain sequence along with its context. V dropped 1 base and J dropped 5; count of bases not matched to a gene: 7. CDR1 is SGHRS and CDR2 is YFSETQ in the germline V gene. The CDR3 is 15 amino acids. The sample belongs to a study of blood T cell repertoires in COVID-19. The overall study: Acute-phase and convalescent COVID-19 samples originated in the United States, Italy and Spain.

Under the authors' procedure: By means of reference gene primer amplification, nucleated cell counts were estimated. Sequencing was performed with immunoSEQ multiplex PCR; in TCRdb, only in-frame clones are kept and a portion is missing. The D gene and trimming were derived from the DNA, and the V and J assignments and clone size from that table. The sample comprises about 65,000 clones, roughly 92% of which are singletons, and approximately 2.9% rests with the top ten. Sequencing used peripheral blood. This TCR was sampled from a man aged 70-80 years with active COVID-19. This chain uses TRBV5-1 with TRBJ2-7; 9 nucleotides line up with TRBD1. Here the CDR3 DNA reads TGCGCCAGCAGCTTGCTTGGGACAGGGTTCAACGAGCAGTACTTC. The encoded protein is CASSLLGTGFNEQYF.